What follows describes a single T cell receptor beta chain. The sample originates from a study of blood T cell repertoires in COVID-19. Study-level background: PBMCs, B-cell-depleted T cells, or T cells provided the cDNA or gDNA that made up the material.

The CDR3 is 17 residues long. The V end lost 2 bases, the J end lost 6 bases, and 20 bases lay between the germline ends. Germline CDR1 SGHDT, CDR2 YYEEEE. Authors' data handling: Scientists estimated how many nucleated cells there were by amplifying reference gene primers. Produced via immunoSEQ multiplex PCR; TCRdb's table is partial and in-frame only. The V and J calls and the clone size are those of that table, but D and trimming were determined from the DNA. The sample consists of about 230,000 clones, over 75% of them appearing once. The chain is built from TRBV5-6 and TRBJ2-2, with TRBD2 as a possible D gene (6 bases). Material for sequencing was peripheral blood. The TCR was taken from a man aged 45-65 years with COVID-19, enrolled during active disease. The CDR3 is CASSFPVAGRRSGELFF. The CDR3 nucleotides read TGTGCCAGCAGCTTTCCGGTGGCAGGGAGGAGGTCCGGGGAGCTGTTTTTT.